These T cell receptor beta chains were read from a single sample in a study of T cell responses to AZD1222 COVID-19 vaccine. Produced via immunoSEQ multiplex PCR; TCRdb's table is partial and in-frame only. The table records around 94,000 clones, approximately 90% of them present only once. Sample: peripheral blood, taken on day 0 of AZD1222 vaccination. The receptors shown here come from an adult in good health. CDR3s include the opening cysteine and the closing phenylalanine or tryptophan. Fields, in order: J gene, clone size, D gene, V gene, CDR3 protein, CDR3 DNA. The D gene is left open where the match is weak. Clone size is stated in some rows and not others, as once, few, many or a class when expanded.

J gene: TRBJ1-3
clone size: .
D gene: .
V gene: TRBV7-3
CDR3 protein: CASSLGPGRNTIYF
CDR3 DNA: TGTGCCAGCAGCTTAGGGCCAGGGAGAAACACCATATATTTT

J gene: TRBJ1-2
clone size: once
D gene: TRBD1
V gene: TRBV4-3
CDR3 protein: CASSQEGQGAWYGYTF
CDR3 DNA: TGCGCCAGCAGCCAAGAAGGACAGGGGGCATGGTATGGCTACACCTTC

J gene: TRBJ1-2
clone size: .
D gene: .
V gene: TRBV6-5
CDR3 protein: CASSYSGRVTGYTF
CDR3 DNA: TGTGCCAGCAGTTACTCGGGCAGGGTTACTGGCTACACCTTC

J gene: TRBJ2-3
clone size: .
D gene: TRBD2
V gene: TRBV9
CDR3 protein: CASNRLAGGDTQYF
CDR3 DNA: TGTGCCAGCAATCGACTAGCGGGGGGGGATACGCAGTATTTT

J gene: TRBJ1-2
clone size: .
D gene: .
V gene: TRBV12-3/TRBV12-4
CDR3 protein: CASSLLGGYTF
CDR3 DNA: TGTGCCAGCAGTTTACTAGGTGGCTACACCTTC

J gene: TRBJ1-2
clone size: .
D gene: TRBD1
V gene: TRBV6-5
CDR3 protein: CASSYPGQGFYGYTF
CDR3 DNA: TGTGCCAGCAGTTACCCGGGACAGGGGTTCTATGGCTACACCTTC

J gene: TRBJ2-7
clone size: .
D gene: .
V gene: TRBV18
CDR3 protein: CASSLRDGYEQYF
CDR3 DNA: TGTGCCAGCTCACTCCGGGACGGCTACGAGCAGTACTTC

J gene: TRBJ1-1
clone size: .
D gene: .
V gene: TRBV10-2
CDR3 protein: CASTPNGANTEAFF
CDR3 DNA: TGCGCCAGCACCCCTAACGGGGCGAACACTGAAGCTTTCTTT

J gene: TRBJ1-4
clone size: .
D gene: .
V gene: TRBV2
CDR3 protein: CASSEDQPSTNEKLFF
CDR3 DNA: TGTGCCAGCAGTGAAGACCAGCCCTCAACTAATGAAAAACTGTTTTTT

J gene: TRBJ2-7
clone size: .
D gene: .
V gene: TRBV7-9
CDR3 protein: CASSLLAHEQYF
CDR3 DNA: TGTGCCAGCAGCTTACTAGCCCACGAGCAGTACTTC

J gene: TRBJ2-5
clone size: .
D gene: TRBD1
V gene: TRBV29-1
CDR3 protein: CSVTKDRGLGETQYF
CDR3 DNA: TGCAGCGTTACGAAGGACAGGGGTCTCGGAGAGACCCAGTACTTC

J gene: TRBJ1-5
clone size: .
D gene: TRBD1
V gene: TRBV9
CDR3 protein: CASSPRTGLNQPQHF
CDR3 DNA: TGTGCCAGCAGCCCCCGGACAGGGCTCAATCAGCCCCAGCATTTT

J gene: TRBJ2-5
clone size: .
D gene: .
V gene: TRBV9
CDR3 protein: CASSPPTVETQYF
CDR3 DNA: TGTGCCAGCAGCCCCCCCACCGTGGAGACCCAGTACTTC

J gene: TRBJ2-6
clone size: few
D gene: .
V gene: TRBV7-8
CDR3 protein: CASSHRRRSGANVLTF
CDR3 DNA: TGTGCCAGCAGCCATCGCCGCAGATCTGGGGCCAACGTCCTGACTTTC

J gene: TRBJ1-1
clone size: .
D gene: .
V gene: TRBV18
CDR3 protein: CASSPGNTEAFF
CDR3 DNA: TGTGCCAGCTCACCAGGAAACACTGAAGCTTTCTTT

J gene: TRBJ1-1
clone size: once
D gene: .
V gene: TRBV28
CDR3 protein: CASSSGMNTEAFF
CDR3 DNA: TGTGCCAGCAGTTCCGGGATGAACACTGAAGCTTTCTTT

J gene: TRBJ1-1
clone size: once
D gene: .
V gene: TRBV2
CDR3 protein: CASSEDLNTEAFF
CDR3 DNA: TGTGCCAGCAGTGAAGACCTGAACACTGAAGCTTTCTTT

J gene: TRBJ1-2
clone size: .
D gene: .
V gene: TRBV7-9
CDR3 protein: CASSRDYGYTF
CDR3 DNA: TGTGCCAGCAGCCGAGACTATGGCTACACCTTC

J gene: TRBJ2-2
clone size: once
D gene: .
V gene: TRBV27
CDR3 protein: CASSLNSVAQLTTGELFF
CDR3 DNA: TGTGCCAGCAGTTTAAATTCTGTGGCGCAGTTGACCACCGGGGAGCTGTTTTTT

J gene: TRBJ1-1
clone size: .
D gene: TRBD1
V gene: TRBV6-5
CDR3 protein: CASRDRVGNTEAFF
CDR3 DNA: TGTGCCAGCAGGGACAGGGTAGGGAACACTGAAGCTTTCTTT

J gene: TRBJ1-1
clone size: .
D gene: .
V gene: TRBV5-6
CDR3 protein: CASGGGLETEAFF
CDR3 DNA: TGTGCCAGCGGCGGGGGCCTGGAAACTGAAGCTTTCTTT

J gene: TRBJ2-3
clone size: .
D gene: TRBD2
V gene: TRBV4-1
CDR3 protein: CASSQTRSGGTDTQYF
CDR3 DNA: TGCGCCAGCAGCCAAACCCGTAGCGGGGGAACAGATACGCAGTATTTT

J gene: TRBJ2-2
clone size: few
D gene: TRBD1
V gene: TRBV6-5
CDR3 protein: CASRGQDTGELFF
CDR3 DNA: TGTGCCAGCAGAGGACAGGACACCGGGGAGCTGTTTTTT

J gene: TRBJ2-1
clone size: .
D gene: TRBD2
V gene: TRBV28
CDR3 protein: CASSQTSGTNEQFF
CDR3 DNA: TGTGCCAGCAGTCAGACTAGCGGGACCAATGAGCAGTTCTTC

J gene: TRBJ1-1
clone size: .
D gene: .
V gene: TRBV11-2
CDR3 protein: CASRIGMGDTEAFF
CDR3 DNA: TGTGCCAGCAGAATAGGTATGGGGGATACTGAAGCTTTCTTT

J gene: TRBJ2-2
clone size: .
D gene: .
V gene: TRBV21-1
CDR3 protein: CASSKGRQVPEPGELFF
CDR3 DNA: TGTGCCAGCAGCAAAGGGAGACAGGTACCCGAGCCCGGGGAGCTGTTTTTT

J gene: TRBJ2-5
clone size: few
D gene: .
V gene: TRBV2
CDR3 protein: CASIPAGGWETQYF
CDR3 DNA: TGTGCCAGCATCCCCGCCGGGGGCTGGGAGACCCAGTACTTC

J gene: TRBJ2-6
clone size: .
D gene: .
V gene: TRBV18
CDR3 protein: CASSLGGANVLTF
CDR3 DNA: TGTGCCAGCTCACTCGGCGGGGCCAACGTCCTGACTTTC

J gene: TRBJ1-1
clone size: .
D gene: .
V gene: TRBV7-9
CDR3 protein: CASSMNNAEAFF
CDR3 DNA: TGTGCCAGCAGCATGAACAACGCTGAAGCTTTCTTT

J gene: TRBJ2-5
clone size: .
D gene: TRBD2
V gene: TRBV7-3
CDR3 protein: CASSLGLAGHRETQYF
CDR3 DNA: TGTGCCAGCAGCTTAGGGCTAGCGGGGCATCGAGAGACCCAGTACTTC

J gene: TRBJ2-1
clone size: .
D gene: TRBD2
V gene: TRBV5-1
CDR3 protein: CASSLAGTSGDNEQFF
CDR3 DNA: TGCGCCAGCAGCTTGGCCGGGACTAGCGGGGACAATGAGCAGTTCTTC

J gene: TRBJ1-1
clone size: .
D gene: .
V gene: TRBV20-1
CDR3 protein: CSARGNTEAFF
CDR3 DNA: TGCAGTGCTAGAGGGAACACTGAAGCTTTCTTT

J gene: TRBJ1-5
clone size: .
D gene: TRBD1
V gene: TRBV6-1
CDR3 protein: CASSEISRGLNQPQHF
CDR3 DNA: TGTGCCAGCAGTGAAATTTCAAGGGGGCTTAATCAGCCCCAGCATTTT

J gene: TRBJ2-1
clone size: .
D gene: TRBD2
V gene: TRBV12-3/TRBV12-4
CDR3 protein: CASTWGGSDEQFF
CDR3 DNA: TGTGCCAGCACCTGGGGGGGTTCCGATGAGCAGTTCTTC

J gene: TRBJ2-1
clone size: .
D gene: .
V gene: TRBV19
CDR3 protein: CASSMVPGITYNEQFF
CDR3 DNA: TGTGCCAGTAGTATGGTCCCGGGGATCACGTACAATGAGCAGTTCTTC

J gene: TRBJ2-7
clone size: .
D gene: .
V gene: TRBV6-5
CDR3 protein: CASRAEGPYEQYF
CDR3 DNA: TGTGCCAGCAGGGCGGAAGGCCCTTACGAGCAGTACTTC

J gene: TRBJ1-2
clone size: .
D gene: .
V gene: TRBV29-1
CDR3 protein: CSVDPAGGYGYTF
CDR3 DNA: TGCAGCGTTGACCCCGCGGGAGGTTATGGCTACACCTTC

J gene: TRBJ1-1
clone size: .
D gene: .
V gene: TRBV7-3
CDR3 protein: CASSLSRGSTEAFF
CDR3 DNA: TGTGCCAGCAGCTTAAGTAGGGGGAGCACTGAAGCTTTCTTT

J gene: TRBJ1-2
clone size: .
D gene: TRBD1
V gene: TRBV6-5
CDR3 protein: CASSTGGQHGYTF
CDR3 DNA: TGTGCCAGCAGTACAGGGGGACAGCATGGCTACACCTTC

J gene: TRBJ1-5
clone size: .
D gene: .
V gene: TRBV27
CDR3 protein: CASSPQVGEPQHF
CDR3 DNA: TGTGCCAGCAGTCCCCAGGTAGGCGAGCCCCAGCATTTT

J gene: TRBJ1-5
clone size: .
D gene: .
V gene: TRBV6-2/TRBV6-3
CDR3 protein: CASSYEQGGVYSNQPQHF
CDR3 DNA: TGTGCCAGCAGTTACGAACAGGGCGGGGTTTATAGCAATCAGCCCCAGCATTTT

J gene: TRBJ1-6
clone size: .
D gene: .
V gene: TRBV28
CDR3 protein: CASSSPVDTGNSPLHF
CDR3 DNA: TGTGCCAGCAGTTCACCCGTTGACACGGGCAATTCACCCCTCCACTTT

J gene: TRBJ2-1
clone size: once
D gene: .
V gene: TRBV9
CDR3 protein: CASSPLAVSYNEQFF
CDR3 DNA: TGTGCCAGCAGCCCCCTGGCGGTCTCCTACAATGAGCAGTTCTTC

J gene: TRBJ2-5
clone size: .
D gene: .
V gene: TRBV5-1
CDR3 protein: CASSLAHLGETQYF
CDR3 DNA: TGCGCCAGCAGCTTGGCCCACTTAGGAGAGACCCAGTACTTC

J gene: TRBJ2-7
clone size: .
D gene: TRBD1
V gene: TRBV7-9
CDR3 protein: CASSLQRTGFHEQYF
CDR3 DNA: TGTGCCAGCAGCTTACAAAGGACAGGGTTCCACGAGCAGTACTTC

J gene: TRBJ1-2
clone size: once
D gene: .
V gene: TRBV7-2
CDR3 protein: CASSYHGGGNYGYTF
CDR3 DNA: TGTGCCAGCAGCTACCACGGGGGGGGAAACTATGGCTACACCTTC

J gene: TRBJ1-1
clone size: .
D gene: .
V gene: TRBV6-5
CDR3 protein: CASSYLENTEAFF
CDR3 DNA: TGTGCCAGCAGTTACCTGGAGAACACTGAAGCTTTCTTT

J gene: TRBJ1-1
clone size: .
D gene: .
V gene: TRBV6-1
CDR3 protein: CASSEGRGMNTEAFF
CDR3 DNA: TGTGCCAGCAGTGAAGGAAGGGGAATGAACACTGAAGCTTTCTTT

J gene: TRBJ2-1
clone size: once
D gene: .
V gene: TRBV12-2
CDR3 protein: CASRPRLAGGRGSYNEQFF
CDR3 DNA: TGTGCAAGTCGCCCCCGACTAGCGGGAGGGCGGGGCTCCTACAATGAGCAGTTCTTC

J gene: TRBJ2-1
clone size: .
D gene: TRBD2
V gene: TRBV6-2/TRBV6-3
CDR3 protein: CASSQPGLAGNYNEQFF
CDR3 DNA: TGTGCCAGCAGTCAGCCGGGACTAGCGGGAAATTACAATGAGCAGTTCTTC

J gene: TRBJ2-3
clone size: .
D gene: .
V gene: TRBV10-3
CDR3 protein: CAISDPGGGTDTQYF
CDR3 DNA: TGTGCCATCAGTGATCCCGGGGGTGGCACAGATACGCAGTATTTT

J gene: TRBJ1-6
clone size: .
D gene: .
V gene: TRBV5-6
CDR3 protein: CASSPGVSSNSPLHF
CDR3 DNA: TGTGCCAGCAGCCCTGGTGTCTCATCCAATTCACCCCTCCACTTT

J gene: TRBJ2-7
clone size: .
D gene: TRBD2
V gene: TRBV5-1
CDR3 protein: CASSLLAGAYEQYF
CDR3 DNA: TGCGCCAGCAGCCTACTAGCGGGGGCCTACGAGCAGTACTTC

J gene: TRBJ2-7
clone size: few
D gene: .
V gene: TRBV7-9
CDR3 protein: CASSTAVSYEQYF
CDR3 DNA: TGTGCCAGCAGCACGGCGGTTTCCTACGAGCAGTACTTC